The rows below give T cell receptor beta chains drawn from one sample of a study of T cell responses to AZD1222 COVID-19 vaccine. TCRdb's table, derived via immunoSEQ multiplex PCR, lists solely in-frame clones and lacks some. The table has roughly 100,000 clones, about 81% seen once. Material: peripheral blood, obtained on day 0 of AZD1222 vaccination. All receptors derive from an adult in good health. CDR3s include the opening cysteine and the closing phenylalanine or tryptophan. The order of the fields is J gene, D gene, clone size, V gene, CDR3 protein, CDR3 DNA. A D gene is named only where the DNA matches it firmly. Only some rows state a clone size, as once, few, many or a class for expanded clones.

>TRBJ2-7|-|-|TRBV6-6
CASATVVGHEQYF
TGTGCCAGCGCAACGGTGGTGGGCCACGAGCAGTACTTC
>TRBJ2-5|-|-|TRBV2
CASSVGQGLKETQYF
TGTGCCAGCAGTGTTGGTCAGGGTTTGAAAGAGACCCAGTACTTC
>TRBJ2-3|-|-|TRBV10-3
CAISQLRDTQYF
TGTGCCATCAGCCAACTCAGAGATACGCAGTATTTT
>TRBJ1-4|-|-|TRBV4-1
CASSGQMEKLFF
TGCGCCAGCAGCGGGCAGATGGAGAAACTGTTTTTT
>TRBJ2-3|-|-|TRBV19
CASSIISAGGTDTQYF
TGTGCCAGTAGTATCATTTCCGCAGGGGGCACAGATACGCAGTATTTT
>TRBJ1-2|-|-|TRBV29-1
CSAGTPKHGYTF
TGCAGCGCCGGGACACCAAAACATGGCTACACCTTC
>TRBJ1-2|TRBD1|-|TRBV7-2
CASSFRGRGYTF
TGTGCCAGCAGCTTCAGGGGGCGCGGCTACACCTTC
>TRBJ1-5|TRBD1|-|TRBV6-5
CASTAGTVGNQPQHF
TGTGCCAGCACCGCCGGGACAGTCGGCAATCAGCCCCAGCATTTT
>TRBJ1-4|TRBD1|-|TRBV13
CASSPNLGQREKLFF
TGTGCCAGCAGCCCGAACTTGGGACAGCGGGAAAAACTGTTTTTT
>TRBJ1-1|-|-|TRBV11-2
CASSPFPGQGAFF
TGTGCCAGCAGCCCATTTCCCGGTCAGGGAGCTTTCTTT
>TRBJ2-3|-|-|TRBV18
CASRGDTQYF
TGTGCCAGCCGAGGAGATACGCAGTATTTT
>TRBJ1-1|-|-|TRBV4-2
CASSLIAVNTEAFF
TGTGCCAGCAGCCTAATCGCGGTGAACACTGAAGCTTTCTTT
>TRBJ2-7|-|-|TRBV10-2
CASSVREEQYF
TGCGCCAGCAGTGTTAGGGAAGAGCAGTACTTC
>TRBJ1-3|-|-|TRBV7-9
CASLGGSGNTIYF
TGTGCCAGCTTGGGGGGTTCTGGAAACACCATATATTTT
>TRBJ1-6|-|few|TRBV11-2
CASSRAQGENSPLHF
TGTGCCAGCAGCAGAGCTCAAGGCGAAAATTCACCCCTCCACTTT
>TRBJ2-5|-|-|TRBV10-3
CAIAGSQETQYF
TGTGCCATCGCGGGCTCCCAAGAGACCCAGTACTTC
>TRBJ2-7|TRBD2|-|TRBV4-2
CASSPHGLAGEYEQYF
TGTGCCAGCAGCCCTCACGGACTAGCGGGTGAATACGAGCAGTACTTC
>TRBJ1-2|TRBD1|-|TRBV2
CASSTGVNYGYTF
TGTGCCAGCAGTACAGGGGTTAACTATGGCTACACCTTC
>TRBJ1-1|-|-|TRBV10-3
CAISGVRGRENTEAFF
TGTGCCATCAGTGGGGTAAGGGGCAGGGAGAACACTGAAGCTTTCTTT
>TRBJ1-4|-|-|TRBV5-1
CASSIRTGINEKLFF
TGCGCCAGCAGCATCCGGACGGGAATTAATGAAAAACTGTTTTTT
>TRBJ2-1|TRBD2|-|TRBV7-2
CASSLGTSGFSYNEQFF
TGTGCCAGCAGCTTGGGGACTAGCGGCTTCTCCTACAATGAGCAGTTCTTC
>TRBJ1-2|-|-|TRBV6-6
CASTGRDYYGYTF
TGTGCCAGCACGGGCAGGGACTACTATGGCTACACCTTC
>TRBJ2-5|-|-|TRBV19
CASSPPGVRQETQYF
TGTGCCAGTAGTCCGCCGGGGGTCAGGCAAGAGACCCAGTACTTC
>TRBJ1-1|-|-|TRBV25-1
CASSVAGNQAFF
TGTGCCAGCAGTGTGGCAGGGAACCAGGCTTTCTTT
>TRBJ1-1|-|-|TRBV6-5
CASSRPTNTEAFF
TGTGCCAGCAGTCGCCCCACGAACACTGAAGCTTTCTTT
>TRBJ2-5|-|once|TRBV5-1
CASSFGPRQETQYF
TGCGCCAGCAGCTTCGGACCGCGCCAAGAGACCCAGTACTTC
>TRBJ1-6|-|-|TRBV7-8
CASSSATYNSPLHF
TGTGCCAGCAGTTCGGCCACCTATAATTCACCCCTCCACTTT
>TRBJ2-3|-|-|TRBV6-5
CASSPLGDTQYF
TGTGCCAGCAGTCCTTTGGGAGATACGCAGTATTTT
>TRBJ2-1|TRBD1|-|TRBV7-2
CASSFGTAMKQFF
TGTGCCAGCAGCTTCGGGACAGCAATGAAGCAGTTCTTC
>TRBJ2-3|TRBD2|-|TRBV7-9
CASSPRSSGNTDTQYF
TGTGCCAGCAGCCCGCGGTCTAGCGGGAACACAGATACGCAGTATTTT
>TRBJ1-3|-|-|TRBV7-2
CASSTGSGATRNTIYF
TGTGCCAGCAGCACCGGGAGCGGGGCTACTCGAAACACCATATATTTT
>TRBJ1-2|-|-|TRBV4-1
CASSQGRPHLGGYTF
TGCGCCAGCAGCCAAGGTAGGCCTCACCTGGGCGGCTACACCTTC
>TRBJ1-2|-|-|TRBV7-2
CASSSRNSAANYGYTF
TGTGCCAGCAGCTCGAGGAACAGTGCTGCTAACTATGGCTACACCTTC
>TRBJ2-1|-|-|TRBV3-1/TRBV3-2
CASSRTRGNEQFF
TGTGCCAGCAGCCGAACGCGAGGGAATGAGCAGTTCTTC
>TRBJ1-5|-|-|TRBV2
CASNQLTIGQPQHF
TGTGCCAGCAATCAGTTAACGATAGGACAGCCCCAGCATTTT
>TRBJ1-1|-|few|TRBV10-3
CAISESSGPTEAFF
TGTGCCATCAGTGAGTCGTCAGGTCCCACTGAAGCTTTCTTT
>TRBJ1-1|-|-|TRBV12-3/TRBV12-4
CASSFRVTEAFF
TGTGCCAGCAGTTTTAGGGTCACTGAAGCTTTCTTT
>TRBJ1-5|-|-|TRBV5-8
CASSLVGGGRGQPQHF
TGTGCCAGCAGCTTGGTGGGGGGGGGCCGGGGTCAGCCCCAGCATTTT
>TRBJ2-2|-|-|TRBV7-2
CASSLLGQNTGELFF
TGTGCCAGCAGCTTACTGGGACAGAACACCGGGGAGCTGTTTTTT
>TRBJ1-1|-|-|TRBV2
CASARVGGNTEAFF
TGTGCCAGCGCTCGGGTGGGGGGTAACACTGAAGCTTTCTTT
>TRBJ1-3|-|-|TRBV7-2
CASSLAARNTIYF
TGTGCCAGCAGCTTAGCGGCGAGAAACACCATATATTTT
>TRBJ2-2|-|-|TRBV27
CANQRGIGELFF
TGTGCCAACCAACGGGGAATCGGGGAGCTGTTTTTT
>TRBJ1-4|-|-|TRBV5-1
CASSLGTENEKLFF
TGCGCCAGCAGCTTGGGGACAGAAAATGAAAAACTGTTTTTT
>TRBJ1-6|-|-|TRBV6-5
CASSTDRFRSPLHF
TGTGCCAGCAGTACCGACAGGTTTAGGTCACCCCTCCACTTT
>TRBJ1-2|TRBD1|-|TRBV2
CASSEAQGGYGYTF
TGTGCCAGCAGTGAAGCCCAGGGGGGGTATGGCTACACCTTC
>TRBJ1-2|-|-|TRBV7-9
CASSPRTGNYGYTF
TGTGCCAGCAGCCCCAGGACGGGGAACTATGGCTACACCTTC
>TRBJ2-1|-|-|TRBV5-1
CASSLAHTSSYNEQFF
TGCGCCAGCAGCTTGGCCCACACAAGCTCCTACAATGAGCAGTTCTTC
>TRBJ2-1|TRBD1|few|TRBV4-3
CASSQNGQALDEQFF
TGCGCCAGCAGCCAAAACGGACAGGCTCTCGATGAGCAGTTCTTC
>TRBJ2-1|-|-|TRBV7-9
CASSFSGSSSSSYNEQFF
TGTGCCAGCAGCTTCTCCGGATCGAGCTCAAGCTCCTACAATGAGCAGTTCTTC
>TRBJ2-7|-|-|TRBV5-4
CASSLESSSYEQYF
TGTGCCAGCAGCTTGGAGAGCAGCTCCTACGAGCAGTACTTC
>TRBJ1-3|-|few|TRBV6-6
CASTRGYVRGDTIYF
TGTGCCAGCACAAGGGGTTACGTGCGGGGGGACACCATATATTTT
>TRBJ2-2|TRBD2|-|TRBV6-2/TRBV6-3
CASSYSAGANTGELFF
TGTGCCAGCAGTTACTCGGCGGGGGCGAACACCGGGGAGCTGTTTTTT
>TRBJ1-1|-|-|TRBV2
CASKTEMNTEAFF
TGTGCCAGCAAGACAGAGATGAACACTGAAGCTTTCTTT
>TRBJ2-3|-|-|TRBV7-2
CASSPPGSLLGNTQYF
TGTGCCAGCAGCCCCCCCGGGAGCCTACTTGGGAATACGCAGTATTTT
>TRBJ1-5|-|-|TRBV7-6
CASSLALNFGDLSNQPQHF
TGTGCCAGCAGCTTAGCTCTTAATTTCGGGGATCTAAGCAATCAGCCCCAGCATTTT
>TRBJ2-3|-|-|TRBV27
CASTQSHMISTDTQYF
TGTGCCAGCACCCAGTCTCACATGATTTCCACAGATACGCAGTATTTT
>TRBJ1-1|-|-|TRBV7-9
CASSPRGGNTEAFF
TGTGCCAGCAGCCCGCGGGGGGGGAACACTGAAGCTTTCTTT
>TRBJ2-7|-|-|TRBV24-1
CATSSMGEQYF
TGTGCCACCAGTTCAATGGGCGAGCAGTACTTC
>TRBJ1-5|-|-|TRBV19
CASSIEEGGAQPQHF
TGTGCCAGTAGTATAGAGGAGGGGGGTGCTCAGCCCCAGCATTTT